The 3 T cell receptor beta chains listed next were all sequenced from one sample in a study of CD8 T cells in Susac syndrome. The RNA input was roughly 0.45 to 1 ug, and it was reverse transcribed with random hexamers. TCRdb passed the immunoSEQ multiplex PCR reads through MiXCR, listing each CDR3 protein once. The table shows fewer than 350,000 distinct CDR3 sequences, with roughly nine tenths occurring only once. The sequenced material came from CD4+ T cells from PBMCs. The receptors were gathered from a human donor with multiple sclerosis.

The CDR3 DNA reads as TGTGCCAGCAGCCGAAGGGGGGGAGCGCTGGACACTGAAGCTTTCTTT. Its protein is CASSRRGGALDTEAFF. The V and J genes are TRBV14 and TRBJ1-1; a possible D gene is TRBD1 (6 bases). Germline-derived CDR1 and CDR2 are SGHDN and FVKESK. The CDR3 runs 16 residues. The ends were cut back, 4 bases at V and 3 bases at J, with 18 bases in the middle.

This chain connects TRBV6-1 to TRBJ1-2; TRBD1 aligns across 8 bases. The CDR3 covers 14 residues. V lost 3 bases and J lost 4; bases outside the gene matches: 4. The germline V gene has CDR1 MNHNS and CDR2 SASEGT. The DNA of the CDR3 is TGTGCCAGCAGTGAGACAGGGGAACGCTATGGCTACACCTTC. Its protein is CASSETGERYGYTF.

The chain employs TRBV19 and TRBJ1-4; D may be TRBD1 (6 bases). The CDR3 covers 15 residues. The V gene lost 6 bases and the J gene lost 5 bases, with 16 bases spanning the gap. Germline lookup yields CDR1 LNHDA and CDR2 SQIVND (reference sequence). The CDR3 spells CASRPPGQWNEKLFF. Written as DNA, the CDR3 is TGTGCCAGTAGACCCCCGGGACAATGGAATGAAAAACTGTTTTTT.